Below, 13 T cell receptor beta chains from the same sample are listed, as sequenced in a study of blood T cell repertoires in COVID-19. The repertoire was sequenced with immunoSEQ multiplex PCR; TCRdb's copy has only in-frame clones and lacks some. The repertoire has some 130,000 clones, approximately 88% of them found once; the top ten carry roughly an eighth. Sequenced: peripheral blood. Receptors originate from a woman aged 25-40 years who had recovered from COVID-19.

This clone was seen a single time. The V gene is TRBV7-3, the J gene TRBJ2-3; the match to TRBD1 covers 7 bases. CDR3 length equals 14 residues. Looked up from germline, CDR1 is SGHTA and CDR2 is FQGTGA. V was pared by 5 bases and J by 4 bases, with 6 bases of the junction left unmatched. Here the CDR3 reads CASSQTGVPDTQYF. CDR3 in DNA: TGTGCCAGCAGCCAAACAGGGGTCCCAGATACGCAGTATTTT.

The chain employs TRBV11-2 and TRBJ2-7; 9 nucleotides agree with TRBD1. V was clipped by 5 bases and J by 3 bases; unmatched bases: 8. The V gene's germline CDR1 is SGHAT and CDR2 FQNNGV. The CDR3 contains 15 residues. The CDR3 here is CASSPDRGESYEQYF. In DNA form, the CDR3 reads TGTGCCAGCAGCCCGGACAGGGGAGAAAGCTACGAGCAGTACTTC. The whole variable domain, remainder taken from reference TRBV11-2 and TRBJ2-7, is EAGVAQSPRYKIIEKRQSVAFWCNPISGHATLYWYQQILGQGPKLLIQFQNNGVVDDSQLPKDRFSAERLKGVDSTLKIQPAKLEDSAVYLCASSPDRGESYEQYFGPGTRLTVT.

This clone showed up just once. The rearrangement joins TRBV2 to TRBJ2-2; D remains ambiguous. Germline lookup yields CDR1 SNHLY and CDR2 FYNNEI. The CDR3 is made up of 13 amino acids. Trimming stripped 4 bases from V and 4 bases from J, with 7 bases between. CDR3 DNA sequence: TGTGCCAGCAGTGTAGTCCCCACCGGGGAGCTGTTTTTT. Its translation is CASSVVPTGELFF.

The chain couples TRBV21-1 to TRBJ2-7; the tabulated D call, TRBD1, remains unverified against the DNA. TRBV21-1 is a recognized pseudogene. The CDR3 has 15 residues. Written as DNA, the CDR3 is TGTGCCAGCAGCAAAGAAGGGACAGACTCCTACGAGCAGTACTTC. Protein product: CASSKEGTDSYEQYF.

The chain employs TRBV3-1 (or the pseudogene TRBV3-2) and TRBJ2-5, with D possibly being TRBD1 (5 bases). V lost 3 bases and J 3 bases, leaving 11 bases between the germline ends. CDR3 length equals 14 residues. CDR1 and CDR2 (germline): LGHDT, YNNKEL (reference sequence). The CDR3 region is CASSHGHTKETQYF. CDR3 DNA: TGTGCCAGCAGCCACGGACATACAAAAGAGACCCAGTACTTC.

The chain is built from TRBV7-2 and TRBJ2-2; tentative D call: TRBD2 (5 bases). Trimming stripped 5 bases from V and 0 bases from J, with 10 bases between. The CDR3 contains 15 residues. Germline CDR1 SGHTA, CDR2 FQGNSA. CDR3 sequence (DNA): TGTGCCAGCAGCCCGGAGGCTGCGAACACCGGGGAGCTGTTTTTT. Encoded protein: CASSPEAANTGELFF.

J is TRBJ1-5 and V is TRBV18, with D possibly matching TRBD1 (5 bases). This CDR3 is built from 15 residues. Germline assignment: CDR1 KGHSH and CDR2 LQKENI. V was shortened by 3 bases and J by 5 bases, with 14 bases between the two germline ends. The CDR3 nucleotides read TGTGCCAGCTCACCCACAGGCGCCGGGTATCAGCCCCAGCATTTT. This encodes CASSPTGAGYQPQHF.

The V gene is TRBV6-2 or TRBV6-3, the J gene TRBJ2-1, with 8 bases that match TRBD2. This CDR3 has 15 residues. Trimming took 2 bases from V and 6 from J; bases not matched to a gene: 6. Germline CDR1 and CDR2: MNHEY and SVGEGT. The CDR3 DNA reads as TGTGCCAGCAGTTACCCGGGGGGGGCGGGCAATGAGCAGTTCTTC. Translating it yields CASSYPGGAGNEQFF.

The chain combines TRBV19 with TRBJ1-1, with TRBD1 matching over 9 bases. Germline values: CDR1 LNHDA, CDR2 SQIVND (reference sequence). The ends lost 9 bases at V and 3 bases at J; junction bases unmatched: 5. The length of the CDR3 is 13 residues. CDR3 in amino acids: CASRDRAYTEAFF. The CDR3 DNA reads TGTGCCAGCCGGGACAGGGCCTACACTGAAGCTTTCTTT.

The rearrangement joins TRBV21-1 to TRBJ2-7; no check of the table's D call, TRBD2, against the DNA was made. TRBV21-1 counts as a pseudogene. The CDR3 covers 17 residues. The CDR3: CASSPLMGTSAFYEQYF. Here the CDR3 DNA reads TGTGCCAGCAGCCCACTCATGGGGACTAGCGCCTTCTACGAGCAGTACTTC.

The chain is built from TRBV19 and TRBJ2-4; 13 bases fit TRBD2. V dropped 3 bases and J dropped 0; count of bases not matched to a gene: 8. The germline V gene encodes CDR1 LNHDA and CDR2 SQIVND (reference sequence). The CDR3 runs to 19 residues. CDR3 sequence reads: CASSIGTSGIVLAKNIQYF. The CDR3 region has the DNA TGTGCCAGTAGTATCGGGACTAGCGGGATCGTTCTAGCCAAAAACATTCAGTACTTC.

This CDR3 is CASSVTGTGQGYTF. The CDR3 coding sequence is TGTGCCAGCAGCGTTACCGGGACAGGGCAAGGCTACACCTTC. The V gene is TRBV11-2, the J gene TRBJ1-2; 9 bases are shared with TRBD1. Trimming at V came to 5 bases and at J to 8 bases, leaving 9 bases not matched to a gene. Germline V gives CDR1 SGHAT, CDR2 FQNNGV. The CDR3 loop spans 14 amino acids.

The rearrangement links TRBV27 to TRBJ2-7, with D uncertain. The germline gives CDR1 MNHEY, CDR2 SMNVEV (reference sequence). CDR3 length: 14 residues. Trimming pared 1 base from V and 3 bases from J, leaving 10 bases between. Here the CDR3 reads CASSLYGLGYEQYF. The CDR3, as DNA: TGTGCCAGCAGTTTATATGGGCTGGGCTACGAGCAGTACTTC.